The 30 T cell receptor beta chains in this list originate from one sample, sequenced in a study of OX40 agonist ivuxolimab in advanced cancers. Method: immunoSEQ multiplex PCR; TCRdb's copy keeps in-frame clones and lacks some. The table shows tens of thousands of clones, with roughly 82% occurring only once. Sequenced here: CD4+ or CD8+ T cells sorted from blood, sampled in a trial of the OX40 agonist ivuxolimab. Receptor source: an adult with an advanced solid tumor such as melanoma, head and neck, liver or kidney cancer.

The chain employs TRBV19 and TRBJ2-2; 7 positions agree with TRBD1. This CDR3 is 15 amino acids long. Germline CDR1 is LNHDA and CDR2 is SQIVND (reference sequence). Trimming took 10 bases from V and 4 from J; bases not matched to a gene: 12. The CDR3 region is CATRTGRGTTGELFF. In nucleotides, the CDR3 is TGTGCCACCAGAACCGGCAGGGGGACCACCGGGGAGCTGTTTTTT.

This chain connects TRBV5-1 to TRBJ1-3; D is uncertain. With 5 bases removed from V and 4 bases from J, the gap between germline ends came to 13 bases. The CDR3 is made up of 14 amino acids. Germline V gene sequence: CDR1 SGHRS, CDR2 YFSETQ. The CDR3 region is CASRSEEAGNTIYF. The CDR3 nucleotides are TGCGCCAGCAGGTCGGAGGAGGCAGGAAACACCATATATTTT.

This clone was seen once. The rearrangement uses TRBV7-2 and TRBJ2-1; 9 nucleotides agree with TRBD2. The CDR3 runs to 13 residues. V lost 1 base to trimming and J lost 9 bases; unmatched junction nucleotides: 1. CDR1 is SGHTA and CDR2 is FQGNSA in the germline V gene. The CDR3, as DNA: TGTGCCAGCAGCTTAGAAGCGGGAGGTGAGCAGTTCTTC. Encoded protein: CASSLEAGGEQFF.

The chain combines TRBV28 with TRBJ2-5, with 10 bases lining up with TRBD1. CDR1 and CDR2 from the germline V gene are MDHEN and SYDVKM. The CDR3 is 15 amino acids. Trimming removed 7 bases from V and 5 bases from J; junction bases left unmatched: 10. The CDR3 DNA is TGTGCCAGCACCACCTGGGGACAGGGGTTGGAGACCCAGTACTTC. Amino acids: CASTTWGQGLETQYF. The variable domain in full, with the rest retrieved from reference TRBV28 and TRBJ2-5, is DVKVTQSSRYLVKRTGEKVFLECVQDMDHENMFWYRQDPGLGLRLIYFSYDVKMKEKGDIPEGYSVSREKKERFSLILESASTNQTSMYLCASTTWGQGLETQYFGPGTRLLVL.

This rearrangement joins TRBV12-5 to TRBJ1-4; 9 bases fit TRBD1. The CDR3 is 17 residues long. The germline V gene encodes CDR1 LGHNT and CDR2 FRNRAP. J lost 7 bases, V lost 0 bases, and 9 bases had no gene match. CDR3: CASGLVNAPGQGEKLFF. The CDR3, as DNA: TGTGCTAGTGGTTTGGTCAATGCGCCGGGACAGGGTGAAAAACTGTTTTTT. The entire variable domain, with the rest obtained from reference TRBV12-5 and TRBJ1-4, is as follows: DARVTQTPRHKVTEMGQEVTMRCQPILGHNTVFWYRQTMMQGLELLAYFRNRAPLDDSGMPKDRFSAEMPDATLATLKIQPSEPRDSAVYFCASGLVNAPGQGEKLFFGSGTQLSVL.

The sample holds one count of this clone. The rearrangement links TRBV11-2 to TRBJ2-1; 9 bases map to TRBD1. The germline V gene has CDR1 SGHAT and CDR2 FQNNGV. The CDR3 has 15 amino acids. The J segment lost 5 bases and the V segment lost 5 bases, leaving 7 bases of the junction unmatched. Here the CDR3 reads CASSLRDRDHNEQFF. In DNA, the CDR3 is TGTGCCAGCAGCCTCCGGGACAGGGACCACAATGAGCAGTTCTTC.

The chain carries TRBV28 and TRBJ1-2; D gene ambiguous. The V gene lost 5 bases and the J gene lost 8 bases, with 18 bases spanning the gap. Germline-derived CDR1 and CDR2 are MDHEN and SYDVKM. The CDR3 totals 14 residues. CDR3 nucleotide sequence: TGTGCCAGCAGTCCCCCCCCCGGAGTATTAGGCTACACCTTC. As protein: CASSPPPGVLGYTF.

This sequence joins TRBV5-1 and TRBJ2-3; unclear D gene. The V end lost 2 bases, the J end lost 4 bases, and 8 bases lay between the germline ends. Per the germline V gene, CDR1 is SGHRS and CDR2 is YFSETQ. The CDR3 runs 13 residues. The CDR3 coding sequence is TGCGCCAGCAGCTTTGATAGCCCAGATACGCAGTATTTT. Translating it yields CASSFDSPDTQYF.

The chain couples TRBV5-1 to TRBJ2-7, with TRBD2 matching 11 bases. Looked up from germline, CDR1 is SGHRS and CDR2 is YFSETQ. This CDR3 has 17 amino acids. V trimming: 0 bases; J trimming: 1 base; junction bases outside the gene matches: 6. CDR3 bases: TGCGCCAGCAGCTTGGCCCCGGGACTAGCGGTGTCCTACGAGCAGTACTTC. This codes for CASSLAPGLAVSYEQYF.

The chain couples TRBV7-3 to TRBJ2-2; D remains unclear. Germline loops: CDR1 SGHTA, CDR2 FQGTGA. With 1 base removed from V and 4 bases from J, the gap between germline ends came to 7 bases. The CDR3 contains 14 residues. Here the CDR3 DNA reads TGTGCCAGCAGCTTAATTGTTGGCACCGGGGAGCTGTTTTTT. Translated: CASSLIVGTGELFF.

The rearrangement links TRBV5-1 to TRBJ2-5; the match to TRBD2 covers 7 bases. Germline trimming cut 4 bases from V and 4 bases from J; bases unmatched to any gene: 10. The CDR3 runs to 15 residues. Germline V gives CDR1 SGHRS, CDR2 YFSETQ. CDR3 bases: TGCGCCAGCAGCCCCCTTGGGAGGGCCGGAGAGACCCAGTACTTC. Protein product: CASSPLGRAGETQYF.

This chain joins TRBV15 and TRBJ2-7, with 8 bases identical to TRBD1. After removal of 0 bases from V and 3 bases from J, the junction contained 10 bases not matched to a gene. In germline, CDR1 is LNHNV, CDR2 YYDKDF (reference sequence). There are 17 residues in the CDR3. In DNA, the CDR3 is TGTGCCACCAGCAGAGAGACGGCCGGACAGGGATACTACGAGCAGTACTTC. As protein: CATSRETAGQGYYEQYF.

The chain recombines TRBV29-1 with TRBJ1-1, with 10 nucleotides matching TRBD1. The junction had 0 bases not matched to a gene; V was cut back by 3 bases and J by 5 bases. The CDR3 runs to 12 residues. Per germline, CDR1 SQVTM and CDR2 ANQGSEA. The CDR3 sequence: CSVEGQGTEAFF. The CDR3 DNA sequence: TGCAGCGTTGAGGGACAGGGGACTGAAGCTTTCTTT.

There are a few counts of this clone. The gene calls are TRBV25-1 and TRBJ1-5, with D unresolved. CDR3 length equals 13 residues. Germline loops: CDR1 MGHDK, CDR2 SYGVNS. V lost 7 bases and J 7 bases, leaving 14 bases between the germline ends. This CDR3 is CASMGREGQPQHF. DNA of the CDR3: TGTGCCAGCATGGGGAGGGAGGGACAGCCCCAGCATTTT.

This clone was seen a single time. Other nucleotide sequences in the sample specify the same CDR3. The V call is TRBV5-1, the J call TRBJ1-5; D unclear. This CDR3 region has 13 residues. The V end lost 0 bases, the J end lost 0 bases, and 1 base lay between the germline ends. Looked up from germline, CDR1 is SGHRS and CDR2 is YFSETQ. CDR3 amino acids: CASSLDSNQPQHF. CDR3 DNA sequence: TGCGCCAGCAGCTTGGATAGCAATCAGCCCCAGCATTTT.

The chain joins TRBV11-2 to TRBJ1-2; D ambiguous. CDR1 is SGHAT and CDR2 is FQNNGV in the germline V gene. V was clipped by 5 bases and J by 7 bases, with 14 bases between them. The CDR3 has 13 amino acids. The CDR3 region has the DNA TGTGCCAGCAGCGCAGGCGGTGAGGGTGGCTACACCTTC. This translates into CASSAGGEGGYTF.

V usage is TRBV6-4 and J usage is TRBJ2-1; no clear D gene. Trimming stripped 6 bases from V and 0 bases from J, with 15 bases between. Germline V CDR1 and CDR2: MRHNA, SNTAGT. The CDR3 is 16 amino acids. The CDR3 here is CASSSLATPSYNEQFF. The CDR3 nucleotides read TGTGCCAGCAGCTCGCTGGCCACCCCCTCCTACAATGAGCAGTTCTTC.

This clone was picked up a small number of times. For the CDR3, the DNA is TGTGCCTGGAGTTTTAATCGGAACACTGAAGCTTTCTTT. Its translation is CAWSFNRNTEAFF. The J gene is TRBJ1-1, the V gene TRBV30; D ambiguous. Germline CDR1 and CDR2: GTSNPN and SVGIG (reference sequence). V lost 2 bases, J lost 1 base, and 8 bases lay in between. The CDR3 length is 13 residues.

This clone was seen a handful of times. J is TRBJ1-5 and V is TRBV19, with D possibly being TRBD1 (6 bases). The germline V gene encodes CDR1 LNHDA and CDR2 SQIVND (reference sequence). V lost 5 bases, J lost 3 bases, and 8 bases lay in between. The CDR3 spans 13 residues. The CDR3 sequence is CASSGQINQPQHF. The CDR3 DNA is TGTGCCAGTAGTGGACAGATCAATCAGCCCCAGCATTTT. Using reference TRBV19 and TRBJ1-5 for the parts outside the CDR3, the full variable domain is DGGITQSPKYLFRKEGQNVTLSCEQNLNHDAMYWYRQDPGQGLRLIYYSQIVNDFQKGDIAEGYSVSREKKESFPLTVTSAQKNPTAFYLCASSGQINQPQHFGDGTRLSIL.

This chain joins TRBV19 and TRBJ2-1; 7 bases map to TRBD1. This CDR3 contains 16 residues. The junction had 15 bases not matched to a gene; V was cut back by 5 bases and J by 8 bases. Germline CDR1 is LNHDA and CDR2 is SQIVND (reference sequence). DNA of the CDR3: TGTGCCAGTAGTCTACGAGGGGGCGAGGGCAGCGATGAGCAGTTCTTC. Translation gives CASSLRGGEGSDEQFF. The whole variable domain, remainder taken from reference TRBV19 and TRBJ2-1, is DGGITQSPKYLFRKEGQNVTLSCEQNLNHDAMYWYRQDPGQGLRLIYYSQIVNDFQKGDIAEGYSVSREKKESFPLTVTSAQKNPTAFYLCASSLRGGEGSDEQFFGPGTRLTVL.

V usage is TRBV7-9 and J usage is TRBJ2-2, with D possibly called TRBD1 or TRBD2 (5 bases each). In germline, CDR1 is SEHNR, CDR2 FQNEAQ (reference sequence). The CDR3 loop spans 19 amino acids. The V end was cut by 5 bases, the J end by 7 bases, with 29 bases between. DNA of the CDR3: TGTGCCAGCAGCACATTCCACCTACCAGGGAGTTGGGGTATCGGGGAGCTGTTTTTT. Amino acid sequence: CASSTFHLPGSWGIGELFF.

The CDR3 nucleotides are TGTGCCAGCGGATCATGGAACACTGAAGCTTTCTTT. Amino acid sequence: CASGSWNTEAFF. V and J are TRBV5-4 and TRBJ1-1; the D is unclear. CDR3 size: 12 residues. Trimming shortened V by 7 bases and J by 1 base, and 8 bases separated the two germline ends. CDR1 and CDR2 from the germline V gene are SGHNT and YYREEE (reference sequence).

The sample holds one count of this clone. This rearrangement joins TRBV19 to TRBJ1-2, with D possibly being TRBD1 (5 bases). Germline CDR1 LNHDA, CDR2 SQIVND (reference sequence). The V end lost 4 bases, the J end lost 6 bases, and 18 bases lay between the germline ends. This CDR3 has 15 amino acids. CDR3 sequence (DNA): TGTGCCAGTAGTACCTCTCGGGACTCCGGGAATGGCTACACCTTC. Its translation is CASSTSRDSGNGYTF.

J is TRBJ2-7 and V is TRBV28; TRBD2 agrees at 7 bases. From germline, CDR1 is MDHEN and CDR2 SYDVKM. V trimming: 7 bases; J trimming: 2 bases; junction bases outside the gene matches: 8. The CDR3 loop spans 14 amino acids. CDR3 in DNA: TGTGCCAGCAACCGGCGGGGGTTGGCCTACGAGCAGTACTTC. Encoded protein: CASNRRGLAYEQYF.

This clone is medium-sized by share. The V and J genes are TRBV6-6 and TRBJ1-1, with D unresolved. V was pared by 0 bases and J by 0 bases, with 5 bases between. Germline CDR1 and CDR2: MNHNY and SVGAGI (reference sequence). CDR3 length equals 14 residues. CDR3 loop: CASSYSQLNTEAFF. The CDR3 nucleotides are TGTGCCAGCAGTTACTCACAGTTGAACACTGAAGCTTTCTTT.

V is TRBV19 and J is TRBJ2-7, with 11 positions matching TRBD1. After removal of 5 bases from V and 1 base from J, the junction contained 4 bases not matched to a gene. Germline V CDR1 and CDR2: LNHDA, SQIVND (reference sequence). This CDR3 contains 15 residues. The CDR3 spells CASSPGTGGSYEQYF. The CDR3 bases are TGTGCCAGTAGTCCCGGGACAGGGGGATCCTACGAGCAGTACTTC. The whole variable domain, filled in from reference TRBV19 and TRBJ2-7, reads DGGITQSPKYLFRKEGQNVTLSCEQNLNHDAMYWYRQDPGQGLRLIYYSQIVNDFQKGDIAEGYSVSREKKESFPLTVTSAQKNPTAFYLCASSPGTGGSYEQYFGPGTRLTVT.

The CDR3 DNA is TGTGCCAGCAGTGGGGACAGGGTAGAGACCCAGTACTTC. This translates into CASSGDRVETQYF. The J gene is TRBJ2-5, the V gene TRBV2, with TRBD1 identical over 9 bases. Germline values: CDR1 SNHLY, CDR2 FYNNEI. The CDR3 extends over 13 amino acids. V lost 4 bases and J lost 4; bases outside the gene matches: 1.

This clone has only one observation. The chain employs TRBV2 and TRBJ1-1; 9 positions match TRBD1. In germline, CDR1 is SNHLY, CDR2 FYNNEI. This CDR3 is 18 amino acids long. Trimming removed 4 bases from V and 0 bases from J; junction bases left unmatched: 12. The CDR3 is CASSGQGQGEFVNTEAFF. Here the CDR3 DNA reads TGTGCCAGCAGTGGGCAGGGACAGGGAGAGTTTGTGAACACTGAAGCTTTCTTT.

The chain has TRBV19 and TRBJ1-5; D might be TRBD1 (5 bases). V was trimmed by 6 bases and J by 6 bases, leaving 24 bases between them. This CDR3 region has 17 residues. Germline CDR1 and CDR2: LNHDA and SQIVND (reference sequence). Written as DNA, the CDR3 is TGTGCCAGTAGGCCGGAAGGGGCATATCCTCGAGGTCAGCCCCAGCATTTT. This sequence encodes CASRPEGAYPRGQPQHF.

The table lists this clone with a few counts. The rearrangement links TRBV19 to TRBJ2-1; TRBD2 matches at 13 bases. CDR1 and CDR2 (germline): LNHDA, SQIVND (reference sequence). Germline trimming cut 4 bases from V and 7 bases from J; bases unmatched to any gene: 4. This CDR3 is built from 15 residues. The DNA of the CDR3 is TGTGCCAGTAGTAGGGGACTAGCGGGATTTAATGAGCAGTTCTTC. It codes for CASSRGLAGFNEQFF.